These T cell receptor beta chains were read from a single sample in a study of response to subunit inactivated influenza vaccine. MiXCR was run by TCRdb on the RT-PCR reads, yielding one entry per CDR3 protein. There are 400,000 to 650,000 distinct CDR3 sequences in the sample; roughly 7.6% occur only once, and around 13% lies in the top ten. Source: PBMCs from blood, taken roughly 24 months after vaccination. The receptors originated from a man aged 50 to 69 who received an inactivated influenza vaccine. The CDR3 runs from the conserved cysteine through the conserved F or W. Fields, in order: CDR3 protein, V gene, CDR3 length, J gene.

cdr3_aa: CASSYLQGLNYGYTF; v_call: TRBV6-5; cdr3_length: 15; j_call: TRBJ1-2
cdr3_aa: CSAYSPYEQYF; v_call: TRBV29-1; cdr3_length: 11; j_call: TRBJ2-7
cdr3_aa: CSVETGNGYTF; v_call: TRBV29-1; cdr3_length: 11; j_call: TRBJ1-2
cdr3_aa: CASSQGNSGGASPQYF; v_call: TRBV3-1; cdr3_length: 16; j_call: TRBJ2-5
cdr3_aa: CASRDRGETQYF; v_call: TRBV2; cdr3_length: 12; j_call: TRBJ2-5
cdr3_aa: CATSRDLGTSGRFLSYEQYF; v_call: TRBV15; cdr3_length: 20; j_call: TRBJ2-7
cdr3_aa: CASSPSSYQPQHF; v_call: TRBV18; cdr3_length: 13; j_call: TRBJ1-5
cdr3_aa: CASSLSGGDEQFF; v_call: TRBV7-9; cdr3_length: 13; j_call: TRBJ2-1
cdr3_aa: CASSHGLAGGNNEQFF; v_call: TRBV11-3; cdr3_length: 16; j_call: TRBJ2-1
cdr3_aa: CASSPWPGASDTQYF; v_call: TRBV18; cdr3_length: 15; j_call: TRBJ2-3